This T cell receptor beta chain comes out of a study of blood T cell repertoires in COVID-19. Sequenced by immunoSEQ multiplex PCR; TCRdb stores in-frame clones only, minus some. Of approximately 300,000 clones detected, roughly nine tenths appear once; the ten largest clones hold about 6.8%. The germline V gene encodes CDR1 LNHDA and CDR2 SQIVND (reference sequence). Trimming cost V 3 bases and J 3 bases, with 5 bases left between them. CDR3 length equals 12 residues. The rearrangement joins TRBV19 to TRBJ1-1; D remains ambiguous. The specimen sequenced was peripheral blood. The clonotype was recovered from a man aged 18-30 years who had recovered from COVID-19. The CDR3 loop reads CASSMADTEAFF. Written as DNA, the CDR3 is TGTGCCAGTAGTATGGCGGACACTGAAGCTTTCTTT.